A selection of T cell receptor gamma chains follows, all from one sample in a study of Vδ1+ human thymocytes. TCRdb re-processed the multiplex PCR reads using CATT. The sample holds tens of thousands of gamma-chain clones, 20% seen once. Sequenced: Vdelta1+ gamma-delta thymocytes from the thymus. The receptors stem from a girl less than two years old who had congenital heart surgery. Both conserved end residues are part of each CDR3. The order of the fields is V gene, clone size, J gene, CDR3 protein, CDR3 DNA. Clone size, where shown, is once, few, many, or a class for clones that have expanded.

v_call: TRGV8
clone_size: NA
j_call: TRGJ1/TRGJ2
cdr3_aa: CATAATKKLF
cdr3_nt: TGTGCCACCGCCGCTACTAAGAAACTCTTT

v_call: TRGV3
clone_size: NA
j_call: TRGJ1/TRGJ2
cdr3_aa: CATWDCQYKKLF
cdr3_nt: TGTGCCACCTGGGACTGTCAATATAAGAAACTCTTT

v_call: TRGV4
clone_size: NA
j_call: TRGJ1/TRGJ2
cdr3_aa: CATWDGPFVYKKLF
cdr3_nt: TGTGCCACCTGGGACGGGCCTTTTGTTTATAAGAAACTCTTT

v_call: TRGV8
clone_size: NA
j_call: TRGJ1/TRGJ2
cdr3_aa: CATWDGRKKLF
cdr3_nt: TGTGCCACCTGGGATGGCCGAAAGAAACTCTTT

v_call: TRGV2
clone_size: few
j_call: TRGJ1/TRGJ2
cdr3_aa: CATWDGLRRKLF
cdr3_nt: TGTGCCACCTGGGACGGGCTCCGTAGGAAACTCTTT

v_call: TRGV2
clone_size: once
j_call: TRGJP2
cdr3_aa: CATWDGRFESDWIKTF
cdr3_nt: TGTGCCACCTGGGACGGCCGTTTCGAAAGTGATTGGATCAAGACGTTT

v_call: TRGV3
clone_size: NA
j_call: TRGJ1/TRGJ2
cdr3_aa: CATWDRPIHYKKLF
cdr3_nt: TGTGCCACCTGGGACAGGCCCATTCATTATAAGAAACTCTTT

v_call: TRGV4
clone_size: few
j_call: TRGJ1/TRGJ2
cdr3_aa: CATWDGQCYKKLF
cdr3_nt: TGTGCCACCTGGGATGGGCAATGTTATAAGAAACTCTTT

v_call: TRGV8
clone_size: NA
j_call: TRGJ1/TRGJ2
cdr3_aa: CATWDTGKKLF
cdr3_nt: TGTGCCACCTGGGATACGGGTAAGAAACTCTTT

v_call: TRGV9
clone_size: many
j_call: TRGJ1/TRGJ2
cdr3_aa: CALWERYYKKLF
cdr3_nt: TGTGCCTTGTGGGAGCGTTATTATAAGAAACTCTTT

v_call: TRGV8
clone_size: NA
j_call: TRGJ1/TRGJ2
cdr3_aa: CTTWDSLQKKLF
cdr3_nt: TGTACCACCTGGGATAGCCTCCAGAAGAAACTCTTT